This is a list of T cell receptor beta chains from one sample in a study of early T cells in non-severe SARS-CoV-2 infection. TCRdb re-called the 5' RACE reads with MiXCR, one entry per CDR3 protein. The sample includes 50,000 to 75,000 distinct CDR3 sequences, around 13% of them seen just once. Sequences were derived from whole blood, sampled at baseline. The receptors shown here come from an adult who was a healthcare worker with PCR-confirmed SARS-CoV-2 infection or an uninfected control (not recorded which). The donor label of this sample is uncertain. The CDR3 runs from the conserved cysteine through the conserved F or W. Each record gives: D gene, V gene, clone size, J gene, CDR3 DNA, CDR3 protein. The D gene is left open where the match is weak. Expanded clones get a size class; other rows say once, few or many, or leave the size out.

.	TRBV5-5	few	TRBJ1-1	TGTGCCAGCAGCCACTCAGGACCGCCGAACACTGAAGCTTTCTTT	CASSHSGPPNTEAFF
.	TRBV7-2	many	TRBJ2-4	TGTGCCAGCAGCTTGGGGCAGTACCTAGCCAAAAACATTCAGTACTTC	CASSLGQYLAKNIQYF
.	TRBV10-3	many	TRBJ1-1	TGTGCCATCAGTGACCCTTTGGGGATGAACACTGAAGCTTTCTTT	CAISDPLGMNTEAFF
.	TRBV29-1	many	TRBJ2-3	TGCAGCATAAAGGGGGGGTCGCTTCGGGATACGCAGTATTTT	CSIKGGSLRDTQYF
TRBD1	TRBV4-1	.	TRBJ2-1	TGCGCCAGCAGTTTCAGGGGACAGTCTTACAATGAGCAGTTCTTC	CASSFRGQSYNEQFF
.	TRBV12-3/TRBV12-4	.	TRBJ2-5	TGTGCCAGCAGTTTTCTACAGAACCAAGAGACCCAGTACTTC	CASSFLQNQETQYF
TRBD1	TRBV7-6	few	TRBJ2-5	TGTGCCAGCAGCTCCGCTACAGGGGGTAGCCAAGAGACCCAGTACTTC	CASSSATGGSQETQYF
TRBD2	TRBV10-3	few	TRBJ2-3	TGTGCCATCAGGGATAAAGCGGGGGGTGTAGCAGATACGCAGTATTTT	CAIRDKAGGVADTQYF
TRBD1	TRBV18	.	TRBJ1-1	TGTGCCAGCTCACCAGGACAGGAGAACACTGAAGCTTTCTTT	CASSPGQENTEAFF
.	TRBV19	many	TRBJ2-3	TGTGCCAGTAGTGCCTCAATTCGGGATACGCAGTATTTT	CASSASIRDTQYF
.	TRBV20-1	.	TRBJ2-3	TGCAGTGCTAGAGAAAGAGGCGGGTATCCGCAGTATTTT	CSARERGGYPQYF
.	TRBV6-6	.	TRBJ1-5	TGTGCCAGCAGTTCCCAAACTTTTTCCCAGCATTTT	CASSSQTFSQHF
TRBD1	TRBV7-8	few	TRBJ1-3	TGTGCCAGCAGCTCCTACGGACAGGGGGCGAGCGGAAACACCATATATTTT	CASSSYGQGASGNTIYF
TRBD1	TRBV28	.	TRBJ2-2	TGTGCCAGCAGTTCCATCAATGCGACAACGGGACAGGGAATGAACACCGGGGAGCTGTTTTTT	CASSSINATTGQGMNTGELFF
TRBD1	TRBV27	.	TRBJ1-2	TGTGCCAGCAGTTGGGACAGAAAGTATGGCTACACCTTC	CASSWDRKYGYTF
.	TRBV12-3/TRBV12-4	few	TRBJ1-2	TGTGCCAGCAGAAAACGGGGACTCTATGGCTACACCTTC	CASRKRGLYGYTF
.	TRBV12-3/TRBV12-4	few	TRBJ1-1	TGTGCCAGCACGCGGGGCTCGAACACTGAAGCTTTCTTT	CASTRGSNTEAFF
.	TRBV14	few	TRBJ1-6	TGTGCCAGCAGCCACCCGGGATCACCCCTCCACTTT	CASSHPGSPLHF
.	TRBV6-5	few	TRBJ1-2	TGTGCCAGCAGTTTACAGGACTCTGGCTATGGCTACACCTTC	CASSLQDSGYGYTF
.	TRBV29-1	few	TRBJ1-2	TGCAGCGTTGAAATGGGCGGACCCTATGGCTACACCTTC	CSVEMGGPYGYTF
TRBD1	TRBV19	few	TRBJ2-2	TGTGCCAGTAGCCCCCGGGACAGCGCGAACACCGGGGAGCTGTTTTTT	CASSPRDSANTGELFF
.	TRBV12-5	medium-sized	TRBJ1-3	TGTGCTAGTGGTTTGGATGGAAACACCATATATTTT	CASGLDGNTIYF
.	TRBV21-1	few	TRBJ1-1	TGTGCCAGCAGCGGCCGGGACCCAAACACTGAAGCTTTCTTT	CASSGRDPNTEAFF
.	TRBV19	few	TRBJ2-2	TGTGCCAGTAGGGACTGGTCGAACACCGGGGAGCTGTTTTTT	CASRDWSNTGELFF
.	TRBV7-3	.	TRBJ1-1	TGTGCCAGCAGCGAATCAGTGAACACTGAAGCTTTCTTT	CASSESVNTEAFF
.	TRBV11-2	few	TRBJ1-1	TGTGCCAGCAGCTTAGCCCGTGAAGCTTTCTTT	CASSLAREAFF
.	TRBV6-5	.	TRBJ1-6	TGTGCCAGCAGAGAGACAGACTATAATTCACCCCTCCACTTT	CASRETDYNSPLHF
.	TRBV6-6	few	TRBJ2-2	TGTGCCAGCAGCGGACAGACCACCGGGGAGCTGTTTTTT	CASSGQTTGELFF
.	TRBV10-2	few	TRBJ1-1	TGCGCCAGCAGTCAAACAGGGCCGAACACTGAAGCTTTCTTT	CASSQTGPNTEAFF
.	TRBV7-6	.	TRBJ2-5	TGTGCCAGCAGCTCTGTCGGGACCCAGTACTTC	CASSSVGTQYF
TRBD1	TRBV2	.	TRBJ2-3	TGTGCCAGCATAGGACAGGAGCGACCAGATACGCAGTATTTT	CASIGQERPDTQYF
TRBD2	TRBV12-3/TRBV12-4	few	TRBJ2-3	TGTGCCAGCAGTTTAGACGGCGGGGGAACCACAGATACGCAGTATTTT	CASSLDGGGTTDTQYF
.	TRBV20-1	.	TRBJ1-1	TGCAGTGCTGTAAACGGGGTAGAAGCTTTCTTT	CSAVNGVEAFF
.	TRBV6-5	.	TRBJ1-5	TGTGCCAGCAGTTACACGGGAGGGAATCAGCCCCAGCATTTT	CASSYTGGNQPQHF
.	TRBV12-3/TRBV12-4	few	TRBJ1-4	TGTGCCTCTCGGGACAATAATGAAAAACTGTTTTTT	CASRDNNEKLFF
TRBD1	TRBV12-3/TRBV12-4	.	TRBJ1-1	TGTGCCAGCACCATAGACAGGGGAATGGACACTGAAGCTTTCTTT	CASTIDRGMDTEAFF
TRBD2	TRBV6-1	few	TRBJ2-3	TGTGCCAGCAGTGCGGGACTAGCGGGTATCCCTCGTGCTAGCACAGATACGCAGTATTTT	CASSAGLAGIPRASTDTQYF
TRBD1	TRBV7-2	few	TRBJ1-5	TGTGCCAGCAGCCCCCACGGGACAGTCGGGCAGCCCCAGCATTTT	CASSPHGTVGQPQHF
TRBD1	TRBV7-8	many	TRBJ2-2	TGTGCCAGCAGCCCTGGGACAGTTAACACCGGGGAGCTGTTTTTT	CASSPGTVNTGELFF
TRBD2	TRBV29-1	few	TRBJ2-3	TGCAGCGCTTGGCGGGGGGGGACAGATACGCAGTATTTT	CSAWRGGTDTQYF
TRBD1	TRBV7-6	few	TRBJ1-5	TGTGCCAGCAGCTTACAGGGGGACGGGGCCCAGCATTTT	CASSLQGDGAQHF
.	TRBV19	many	TRBJ1-2	TGTGCCAGTAGTATCGGACGGGGGACGTCTAAAGGCTACACCTTC	CASSIGRGTSKGYTF
.	TRBV20-1	many	TRBJ2-3	TGCAGTGCTAGAATTGATACTAGCACAGATACGCAGTATTTT	CSARIDTSTDTQYF
TRBD2	TRBV20-1	.	TRBJ2-3	TGCAGTGCTACTCGACTAGCGGGAAACACAGATACGCAGTATTTT	CSATRLAGNTDTQYF
.	TRBV21-1	few	TRBJ2-5	TGTGCCAGCAGCAGACCCCCAGGGGGTGGGCAAGAGACCCAGTACTTC	CASSRPPGGGQETQYF
.	TRBV20-1	.	TRBJ2-2	TGCAGTGCTAGAGATCAACGACGGACGAACACCGGGGAGCTGTTTTTT	CSARDQRRTNTGELFF